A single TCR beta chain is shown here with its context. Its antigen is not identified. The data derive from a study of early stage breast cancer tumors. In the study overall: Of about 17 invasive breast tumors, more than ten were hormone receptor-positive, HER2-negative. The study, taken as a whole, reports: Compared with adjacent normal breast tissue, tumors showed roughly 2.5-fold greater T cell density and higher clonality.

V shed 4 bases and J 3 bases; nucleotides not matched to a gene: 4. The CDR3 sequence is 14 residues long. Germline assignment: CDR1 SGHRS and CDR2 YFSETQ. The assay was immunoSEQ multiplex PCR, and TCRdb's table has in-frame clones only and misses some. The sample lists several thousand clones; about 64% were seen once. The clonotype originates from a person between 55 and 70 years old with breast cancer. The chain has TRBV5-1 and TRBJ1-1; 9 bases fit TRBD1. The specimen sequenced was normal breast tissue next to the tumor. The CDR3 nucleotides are TGCGCCAGCAGCGCGCGGACAGGGGACACTGAAGCTTTCTTT. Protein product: CASSARTGDTEAFF.